These T cell receptor beta chains were read from a single sample in a study of beta chain features in type 1 diabetes. Sequenced by immunoSEQ multiplex PCR; TCRdb stores in-frame clones only, minus some. The table records fewer than 500,000 clones, approximately 14% of them present only once. Sequencing used naive CD4+ T cells from blood. The receptors here all came from a man younger than 45 in good health. Both conserved end residues are part of each CDR3. The D gene is left open where the match is weak. Size tells how often a clone was seen (once, few, many) or the class of an expanded clone, and some rows leave it out.

TRBV2,TRBJ2-3,few,-,TGTGCCAGCAGCAGGGGGGGCGAAGATACGCAGTATTTT,CASSRGGEDTQYF
TRBV30,TRBJ2-1,few,TRBD2,TGTGCCTGGACGATAGGGGCGGGAGACTCTAATGAGCAGTTCTTC,CAWTIGAGDSNEQFF
TRBV7-9,TRBJ2-1,many,-,TGTGCCAGCAGCCGGAGGGCCGATGAGCAGTTCTTC,CASSRRADEQFF
TRBV7-2,TRBJ2-2,-,-,TGTGCCAGCAGCTTAAGGGGGACCGGGGAGCTGTTTTTT,CASSLRGTGELFF
TRBV9,TRBJ1-2,-,-,TGTGCCAGCAGCGTAGGGGGGATTGGTAACTATGGCTACACCTTC,CASSVGGIGNYGYTF
TRBV30,TRBJ2-3,few,-,TGTGCCTGGACCCCTCGGTCCGGAACCGAACCGCCAGATACGCAGTATTTT,CAWTPRSGTEPPDTQYF
TRBV18,TRBJ2-7,few,-,TGTGCCAGCTCACCACTCCAGCAACAGGCATCCGCCTACGAGCAGTACTTC,CASSPLQQQASAYEQYF
TRBV7-6,TRBJ2-5,few,-,TGTGCCAGCCGGGGGGCCAAAGAAGAGACCCAGTACTTC,CASRGAKEETQYF
TRBV4-2,TRBJ2-3,-,TRBD1,TGTGCCAGCAGCCCGGGACAGGGCACAGATACGCAGTATTTT,CASSPGQGTDTQYF
TRBV29-1,TRBJ1-1,few,-,TGCAGCGTTGAAAGGTGGCTGAACACTGAAGCTTTCTTT,CSVERWLNTEAFF
TRBV29-1,TRBJ1-2,few,-,TGCAGCGTTGAGGGACATCTCGGCTATGGCTACACCTTC,CSVEGHLGYGYTF
TRBV10-3,TRBJ2-1,many,TRBD1,TGTGCCATCAGTGAGTCGAGGGGACAGGGAGACAATGAGCAGTTCTTC,CAISESRGQGDNEQFF
TRBV6-6,TRBJ1-6,-,TRBD1,TGTGCCAGCAGTCGCCAGGACAGGGGAGGTTCACCCCTCCACTTT,CASSRQDRGGSPLHF
TRBV5-1,TRBJ2-5,-,-,TGCGCCAGCAGAGACGGGGGTAGTGAGGAGACCCAGTACTTC,CASRDGGSEETQYF
TRBV9,TRBJ2-1,-,-,TGTGCCAGCAGCGTAGGGCTAGCGACCTACAATGAGCAGTTCTTC,CASSVGLATYNEQFF
TRBV25-1,TRBJ1-2,few,-,TGTGCCAGCAGTGAAACTCGGATAAACTATGGCTACACCTTC,CASSETRINYGYTF
TRBV7-2,TRBJ2-2,-,-,TGTGCCAGCAGCTTATTGCGAACGACCGGGGAGCTGTTTTTT,CASSLLRTTGELFF
TRBV30,TRBJ2-5,-,-,TGTGCCTGGAGTGTAGGTGGTGAGCGAGAGACCCAGTACTTC,CAWSVGGERETQYF
TRBV10-3,TRBJ2-3,-,TRBD2,TGTGCCATCAGTGATGCCGGGAGGGCCCCAGATACGCAGTATTTT,CAISDAGRAPDTQYF
TRBV4-3,TRBJ2-3,few,-,TGCGCCAGCAGCCAAGATTTTAGGACCGGCGATACGCAGTATTTT,CASSQDFRTGDTQYF
TRBV2,TRBJ2-3,few,-,TGTGCCAGCAGTAGCGGCGGGGGCAACACAGATACGCAGTATTTT,CASSSGGGNTDTQYF
TRBV21-1,TRBJ2-1,many,-,TGTGCCAGCAGCACAGAATGCCTGGGACTAGTCGGAGATGAGCAGTTCTTC,CASSTECLGLVGDEQFF
TRBV7-2,TRBJ2-2,few,-,TGTGCCAGCAGCTTAGCGGGGAGGACCGGGGAGCTGTTTTTT,CASSLAGRTGELFF
TRBV6-5,TRBJ2-5,-,-,TGTGCCAGCAGTTACTTGGGGATAGAAGAGACCCAGTACTTC,CASSYLGIEETQYF
TRBV7-2,TRBJ2-7,few,-,TGTGCCAGCAGCCCGCCGGTGTCCTACGAGCAGTACTTC,CASSPPVSYEQYF
TRBV11-2,TRBJ2-5,few,-,TGTGCCAGCAGCTTAGAGCCGAGGGGAGAGACCCAGTACTTC,CASSLEPRGETQYF
TRBV6-1,TRBJ1-2,-,-,TGTGCCAGCATAAGTCTCTATGGCTACACCTTC,CASISLYGYTF
TRBV9,TRBJ1-2,few,TRBD1,TGTGCCAGCAGCCCGAGGACAGGGGACTATGGCTACACCTTC,CASSPRTGDYGYTF
TRBV10-3,TRBJ2-3,-,-,TGTGCCATCAGTGAAGGACCAGATACGCAGTATTTT,CAISEGPDTQYF
TRBV5-1,TRBJ2-7,-,TRBD1,TGCGCCAGCAGCACCGGGACAGGGGTCGAGCAGTACTTC,CASSTGTGVEQYF
TRBV1,TRBJ2-3,-,-,TGCACCAGCAGCCACTGGACTAAACAAACAGATACGCAGTATTTT,CTSSHWTKQTDTQYF
TRBV7-6,TRBJ2-1,few,-,TGTGCCAGCAGCTCGGGGCGACGTTTGAGTGAGCAGTTCTTC,CASSSGRRLSEQFF
TRBV10-3,TRBJ2-1,-,-,TGTGCCATCACCGGCGGGGTTGTCAATGAGCAGTTCTTC,CAITGGVVNEQFF
TRBV9,TRBJ2-7,-,-,TGTGCCAGCAGCCCGTACGACTCTTACGAGCAGTACTTC,CASSPYDSYEQYF
TRBV19,TRBJ2-1,few,-,TGTGCCAGTAGTCGGCACGGGGACAATGAGCAGTTCTTC,CASSRHGDNEQFF
TRBV7-9,TRBJ1-4,-,-,TGTGCCAGCAGCTTAGGGGCCGACGCTAATGAAAAACTGTTTTTT,CASSLGADANEKLFF
TRBV5-4,TRBJ2-1,-,TRBD2,TGTGCCAGCAGCTTGGCCGGGGGTAGCGGGAATTACAATGAGCAGTTCTTC,CASSLAGGSGNYNEQFF
TRBV23-1,TRBJ2-2,-,-,TGCGCCAGCAGACCCTTGAGGAGGGACGAACGGCCCGGGGAGCTGTTTTTT,CASRPLRRDERPGELFF
TRBV4-3,TRBJ1-1,-,-,TGCGCCAGCAGCCACCACGCGAAGGGGACGAACACTGAAGCTTTCTTT,CASSHHAKGTNTEAFF
TRBV5-1,TRBJ2-7,-,TRBD1,TGCGCCAGCAGACCACGAGGACAGGCTTACGAGCAGTACTTC,CASRPRGQAYEQYF
TRBV5-1,TRBJ2-5,-,-,TGCGCCAGCAGCACCCGCCCTGGGGCGGAGACCCAGTACTTC,CASSTRPGAETQYF
TRBV30,TRBJ2-3,many,-,TGTGCCTGGACTAAGGTATCCCGATGGGTTCCAGATACGCAGTATTTT,CAWTKVSRWVPDTQYF
TRBV7-3,TRBJ2-5,few,TRBD2,TGTGCCAGCAGCCGACTAGCGGGAGGTAATGGAGAGACCCAGTACTTC,CASSRLAGGNGETQYF
TRBV5-4,TRBJ2-5,few,-,TGTGCCAGCAGCTTGGGTTCCAGGACCCAGTACTTC,CASSLGSRTQYF
TRBV13,TRBJ1-1,-,TRBD1,TGTGCCAGCAGCTTACCGGGACAGGGAGCGCGAGCTTTCTTT,CASSLPGQGARAFF
TRBV5-4,TRBJ2-7,once,-,TGTGCCAGCAGCATCGGGGCAGGGCATACCTACGAGCAGTACTTC,CASSIGAGHTYEQYF